This is a list of T cell receptor beta chains from one sample in a study of cytomegalovirus exposure and HLA in healthy donors. Profiling relied on immunoSEQ multiplex PCR, and the TCRdb table lists in-frame clones only, not all of them. The profile shows tens of thousands of clones, approximately 84% of them singletons. The sequencing sample was made of PBMCs. Every receptor here comes from a woman younger than 35 in good health and CMV-seropositive. Both conserved end residues are part of each CDR3. A D gene is named only where the DNA matches it firmly. Size tells how often a clone was seen (once, few, many) or the class of an expanded clone, and some rows leave it out.

j_call clone_size v_call cdr3_length d_call cdr3_nt cdr3_aa
TRBJ2-6 . TRBV28 16 . TGTGCCATCGGGAGGCTACGGACAGCTGGGGCCAACGTCCTGACTTTC CAIGRLRTAGANVLTF
TRBJ2-1 . TRBV6-5 16 . TGTGCCAGCAGTTTCTCACAGGGACACTCCTACAATGAGCAGTTCTTC CASSFSQGHSYNEQFF
TRBJ2-7 . TRBV30 14 . TGTGCCTGGAGTGAGTACAGGGTCTCCTACGAGCAGTACTTC CAWSEYRVSYEQYF
TRBJ2-1 . TRBV28 15 TRBD2 TGTGCCAGCAGTGGACTAGCGGACGTTTACAATGAGCAGTTCTTC CASSGLADVYNEQFF
TRBJ1-1 . TRBV5-1 15 . TGCGCCAGCAGAACCCAACAGGGTCGGGACACTGAAGCTTTCTTT CASRTQQGRDTEAFF
TRBJ2-7 . TRBV6-5 15 TRBD2 TGTGCCAGCAGTTCTGGGACTAGCGGAACCTACGAGCAGTACTTC CASSSGTSGTYEQYF
TRBJ1-1 few TRBV6-6 12 . TGTGCCAGCAGTTATGGGACAACTGAAGCTTTCTTT CASSYGTTEAFF
TRBJ1-1 . TRBV6-6 11 . TGTGCCAGCAGTAAGCGGGGTGAAGCTTTCTTT CASSKRGEAFF
TRBJ2-2 . TRBV6-6 15 . TGTGCCAGCAGTCCCTCCCGGGAAGCGACCGGGGAGCTGTTTTTT CASSPSREATGELFF
TRBJ2-7 . TRBV19 13 . TGTGCCAGTAGTTCTCTCTCCGCCTACGAGCAGTACTTC CASSSLSAYEQYF
TRBJ2-1 . TRBV4-1 14 . TGCGCCAGCAGCCCAGAAGCTCCGAGGAATGAGCAGTTCTTC CASSPEAPRNEQFF
TRBJ2-5 once TRBV5-1 15 TRBD2 TGCGCCAGCAGCTTAGCGGGAGGTGGACAAGAGACCCAGTACTTC CASSLAGGGQETQYF
TRBJ2-3 once TRBV2 17 . TGTGCCAGCAGTCCTAAAACAAGACTAGTTAGGGCAGATACGCAGTATTTT CASSPKTRLVRADTQYF
TRBJ2-1 . TRBV27 14 . TGTGCCAGCAGTATTGACTCGGACTACAATGAGCAGTTCTTC CASSIDSDYNEQFF
TRBJ2-7 . TRBV6-1 15 TRBD2 TGTGCCAGCAGCCCTGCGGGGGGATTGGCCTACGAGCAGTACTTC CASSPAGGLAYEQYF
TRBJ2-1 . TRBV6-4 12 . TGTGCCAGCAGTGACACAGGTTCACAGCAGTTCTTC CASSDTGSQQFF
TRBJ1-1 . TRBV6-1 14 . TGTGCCAGCAGTGACGGAGCGATGAACACTGAAGCTTTCTTT CASSDGAMNTEAFF
TRBJ2-5 . TRBV28 16 TRBD2 TGTGCCAGCAGCCCAGCCCGGGGGGAAGCGAGAGAGACCCAGTACTTC CASSPARGEARETQYF
TRBJ2-3 . TRBV30 13 . TGTGCCTGGACTCGGGGTTTAGCAGATACGCAGTATTTT CAWTRGLADTQYF
TRBJ2-7 . TRBV7-8 15 . TGTGCCAGCAGCTTATTCGTAGCCCTGGTCGACGAGCAGTACTTC CASSLFVALVDEQYF
TRBJ2-7 . TRBV28 10 . TGTGCCAGCTCGGGTGTCGAGCAGTACTTC CASSGVEQYF
TRBJ1-2 . TRBV6-1 12 TRBD1 TGTGCCAGCAGGGACAGGGAATATGGCTACACCTTC CASRDREYGYTF
TRBJ2-7 . TRBV5-1 15 . TGCGCCAGCAGCTTGGGGCCCTCCGGGGGCTACGAGCAGTACTTC CASSLGPSGGYEQYF
TRBJ2-5 . TRBV2 14 . TGTGCCAGCAGCTTACAGGGCCTTCAAGAGACCCAGTACTTC CASSLQGLQETQYF
TRBJ2-2 . TRBV18 16 . TGTGCCAGCTCACCACTCGTGTCAGGGGACACCGGGGAGCTGTTTTTT CASSPLVSGDTGELFF
TRBJ1-1 . TRBV19 11 . TGTGCCAGTAGCAGGACTCGGCAAGCTTTCTTT CASSRTRQAFF
TRBJ2-7 . TRBV7-9 14 . TGTGCCAGCAGCTTAGGGCAGGGCATCTACGAGCAGTACTTC CASSLGQGIYEQYF
TRBJ2-7 . TRBV6-5 15 TRBD2 TGTGCCAGCAAAAGACTAGCGGGAGGGCCCTCCGAGCAGTACTTC CASKRLAGGPSEQYF
TRBJ1-6 . TRBV5-1 14 . TGCGCCAGCAGCTCAGGGTTTGACAATTCACCCCTCCACTTT CASSSGFDNSPLHF
TRBJ2-5 . TRBV5-1 16 . TGCGCCAGCAGTTCCTCGACAGGAGCGGAAGGGGAGACCCAGTACTTC CASSSSTGAEGETQYF
TRBJ1-2 . TRBV4-2 15 . TGTGCCAGCAGCCCGAACGGGGGGCAGTATCGGGGCTACACCTTC CASSPNGGQYRGYTF
TRBJ1-2 . TRBV9 15 TRBD1 TGTGCCAGCAGCCTCCGGACAGGTGCACACTATGGCTACACCTTC CASSLRTGAHYGYTF
TRBJ2-7 . TRBV5-1 11 . TGCGCCAGCAGCTCCCAGTACGAGCAGTACTTC CASSSQYEQYF
TRBJ2-2 . TRBV27 16 . TGTGCCGTCGCCGCTTTCTTACAGGGAAGTACCGGGGAGCTGTTTTTT CAVAAFLQGSTGELFF
TRBJ2-2 . TRBV4-2 17 TRBD1 TGTGCCAGCAGCCAAACACCATCCGGACAGGGGGCCGGGGAGCTGTTTTTT CASSQTPSGQGAGELFF
TRBJ1-1 . TRBV28 12 TRBD1 TGTGCCAGCAGCGACAGGGCTGCTGAAGCTTTCTTT CASSDRAAEAFF
TRBJ2-7 . TRBV11-2 15 TRBD1 TGTGCCAGCACCGATGAGCCAGGGGGATTCTACGAGCAGTACTTC CASTDEPGGFYEQYF
TRBJ2-1 . TRBV5-4 17 TRBD2 TGTGCCAGCAGCTTCGAGTATCTGGCGGGGGGGCCGGATGAGCAGTTCTTC CASSFEYLAGGPDEQFF
TRBJ1-5 once TRBV6-1 16 . TGTGCCAGCAGTGAAGTCGGCTCTAGCAGCAATCAGCCCCAGCATTTT CASSEVGSSSNQPQHF
TRBJ2-5 . TRBV6-5 14 . TGTGCCAGCAGTTATAACAGGGATTCGGAGACCCAGTACTTC CASSYNRDSETQYF
TRBJ1-1 . TRBV29-1 12 . TGCAGCGTTGCTAGGCAGAACACTGAAGCTTTCTTT CSVARQNTEAFF
TRBJ1-1 once TRBV4-1 16 . TGCGCCAGCAGCCACCCGCCCCACAGGAGGAACACTGAAGCTTTCTTT CASSHPPHRRNTEAFF
TRBJ2-7 . TRBV5-4 15 TRBD1 TGTGCCAGCAGCTCCTGGGACAGGCGGGTCTACGAGCAGTACTTC CASSSWDRRVYEQYF
TRBJ2-7 . TRBV6-5 16 TRBD2 TGTGCCAGCAGTTACGCTAGCGGGAGGGCCCGCTACGAGCAGTACTTC CASSYASGRARYEQYF
TRBJ1-1 . TRBV6-1 14 TRBD1 TGTGCCTCCGGGACAGGGATACTGAACACTGAAGCTTTCTTT CASGTGILNTEAFF
TRBJ2-5 once TRBV5-4 15 TRBD1 TGTGCCAGCAGTCTAATAGGGACAGGGCAAGAGACCCAGTACTTC CASSLIGTGQETQYF